One and the same sample provided the 24 T cell receptor beta chains below, sequenced in a study of CD8 T cells in Susac syndrome. Reverse transcription used roughly 0.45 to 1 ug RNA and random hexamers. One entry per CDR3 protein results from TCRdb running MiXCR on the immunoSEQ multiplex PCR reads. The repertoire includes under 90,000 distinct CDR3 sequences, just under 95% of them detected once, and 0.4% to 0.5% sits in the top ten. Sequencing was carried out using CD8+ T cells from PBMCs. The receptor source for this set is a human donor with Susac syndrome.

The count of this clonotype is one. The chain has TRBV14 and TRBJ2-7; the D call may be TRBD1 or TRBD2 (5 bases each). Germline V gene sequence: CDR1 SGHDN, CDR2 FVKESK. The CDR3 length is 16 residues. V lost 1 base and J lost 0, with 13 bases in between. The CDR3 DNA sequence: TGTGCCAGCAGCCAAGGGTGGGGGTTGATCTCCTACGAGCAGTACTTC. Its translation is CASSQGWGLISYEQYF.

The V and J genes are TRBV9 and TRBJ2-2; no firm D call. The CDR3 spans 13 residues. The V and J ends lost 0 bases and 3 bases respectively, with 3 bases between them. Germline V gives CDR1 SGDLS, CDR2 YYNGEE. Here the CDR3 reads CASSVEYTGELFF. DNA for the CDR3: TGTGCCAGCAGCGTAGAGTACACCGGGGAGCTGTTTTTT. The entire variable domain, with the rest obtained from reference TRBV9 and TRBJ2-2, is as follows: DSGVTQTPKHLITATGQRVTLRCSPRSGDLSVYWYQQSLDQGLQFLIQYYNGEERAKGNILERFSAQQFPDLHSELNLSSLELGDSALYFCASSVEYTGELFFGEGSRLTVL.

This rearrangement joins TRBV29-1 to TRBJ2-7; TRBD2 matches 7 bases. This CDR3 contains 12 residues. Germline V CDR1 and CDR2: SQVTM, ANQGSEA. The trim removed 5 bases at V and 0 bases at J, leaving 1 base unmatched. The DNA of the CDR3 is TGCAGCGTTTCTAGCGGCTCCTACGAGCAGTACTTC. This gives the protein CSVSSGSYEQYF.

Of note for this clonotype: One end of the junction varies from germline; a read error may be responsible. V is TRBV13 and J is TRBJ2-1; D is possibly TRBD2 (6 bases). The CDR3 contains 12 residues. Germline loops: CDR1 PRHDT, CDR2 FYEKMQ (reference sequence). The CDR3 protein is CASSKDYYEQFF. CDR3 nucleotide sequence: TGTGCCAGCAGCAAGGACTACTATGAGCAGTTCTTC.

The chain carries TRBV29-1 and TRBJ1-2, with 10 positions matching TRBD1. In germline, CDR1 is SQVTM, CDR2 ANQGSEA. V was clipped by 6 bases and J by 2 bases; unmatched bases: 6. CDR3 size: 14 residues. This CDR3 is CSVPGQGPNYGYTF. CDR3 nucleotide sequence: TGCAGCGTGCCGGGACAGGGGCCGAACTATGGCTACACCTTC.

The chain employs TRBV30 and TRBJ2-7; 12 nucleotides align to TRBD1. Germline CDR1 and CDR2: GTSNPN and SVGIG (reference sequence). Trimming took 1 base from V and 5 from J; bases not matched to a gene: 3. The CDR3 is 14 amino acids. The CDR3 spells CAWSAGTGGNEQYF. Here the CDR3 DNA reads TGTGCCTGGAGTGCCGGGACAGGGGGCAACGAGCAGTACTTC.

The chain recombines TRBV7-9 with TRBJ1-6; TRBD1 matches 7 bases. This CDR3 is 14 amino acids long. Trimming at V came to 1 base and at J to 9 bases, leaving 3 bases not matched to a gene. The germline gives CDR1 SEHNR, CDR2 FQNEAQ (reference sequence). This CDR3 reads CASSLGQGTSPLHF. For the CDR3, the DNA is TGTGCCAGCAGCTTAGGACAGGGCACTTCACCCCTCCACTTT.

Concerning this clonotype: The junction differs from germline at one of its ends, possibly a read error. The chain couples TRBV5-6 to TRBJ2-4, with D possibly called TRBD1 or TRBD2 (5 bases each). The V gene's germline CDR1 is SGHDT and CDR2 YYEEEE. The CDR3 runs 11 residues. The CDR3 coding sequence is TGTGCCAGCAGCTTGTTGGGACGAGTCATCTTC. Translating it yields CASSLLGRVIF. Combining the CDR3 with reference TRBV5-6 and TRBJ2-4 gives the whole variable domain DAGVTQSPTHLIKTRGQQVTLRCSPKSGHDTVSWYQQALGQGPQFIFQYYEEEERQRGNFPDRFSGHQFPNYSSELNVNALLLGDSALYLCASSLLGRVIFGAGTRLSVL.

This sequence joins TRBV20-1 and TRBJ2-1; TRBD1 agrees at 7 bases. J lost 14 bases, V lost 6 bases, and 10 bases had no gene match. CDR1 DFQATT and CDR2 SNEGSKA come from the germline V gene (reference sequence). The CDR3 length is 11 residues. CDR3 DNA sequence: TGCAGTGCCCCAGGGGGTGAACTAGAGTTCTTC. Translated: CSAPGGELEFF.

The V call is TRBV29-1, the J call TRBJ2-2; 7 bases are shared with TRBD2. After removal of 4 bases from V and 2 bases from J, the junction contained 4 bases not matched to a gene. This CDR3 contains 14 residues. Germline CDR1 is SQVTM and CDR2 is ANQGSEA. The CDR3 bases are TGCAGCGTTGGAGCGGGGTCAAACACCGGGGAGCTGTTTTTT. It codes for CSVGAGSNTGELFF.

This clonotype is a singleton in its sample. The V and J genes are TRBV5-1 and TRBJ2-3; D ambiguous. The V and J ends lost 4 bases and 6 bases respectively, with 12 bases between them. The germline gives CDR1 SGHRS, CDR2 YFSETQ. This CDR3 has 13 residues. CDR3 loop: CASSGLMEDTQYF. CDR3 DNA sequence: TGCGCCAGCAGCGGCCTAATGGAGGATACGCAGTATTTT. The full variable domain, its missing parts supplied by reference TRBV5-1 and TRBJ2-3, is KAGVTQTPRYLIKTRGQQVTLSCSPISGHRSVSWYQQTPGQGLQFLFEYFSETQRNKGNFPGRFSGRQFSNSRSEMNVSTLELGDSALYLCASSGLMEDTQYFGPGTRLTVL.

The V and J genes are TRBV5-6 and TRBJ2-5; no definite D call. CDR1 and CDR2 from the germline V gene are SGHDT and YYEEEE. There are 14 residues in the CDR3. Deletions cut 1 base from V and 5 bases from J, with 12 bases between. The CDR3: CASSLPLGGETQYF. As DNA, the CDR3 is TGTGCCAGCAGCTTGCCCCTCGGTGGGGAGACCCAGTACTTC.

This chain connects TRBV25-1 to TRBJ2-1; TRBD2 might be the D (6 bases). CDR1 is MGHDK, CDR2 SYGVNS, per germline. The CDR3 runs 16 residues. V lost 2 bases and J lost 3, with 14 bases in between. The CDR3 here is CASSEIGPSDYNEQFF. CDR3 coding DNA: TGTGCCAGCAGTGAAATCGGGCCTAGCGACTACAATGAGCAGTTCTTC. Full variable domain (rest looked up from reference TRBV25-1 and TRBJ2-1): EADIYQTPRYLVIGTGKKITLECSQTMGHDKMYWYQQDPGMELHLIHYSYGVNSTEKGDLSSESTVSRIRTEHFPLTLESARPSHTSQYLCASSEIGPSDYNEQFFGPGTRLTVL.

This clonotype was found once. The rearrangement joins TRBV6-5 to TRBJ2-5; D gene ambiguous. Germline CDR1 MNHEY, CDR2 SVGAGI. This CDR3 has 14 amino acids. The germline V and J ends were trimmed by 0 bases and 1 base, with 6 bases remaining between them. CDR3 sequence: CASSYSNSQETQYF. CDR3 nucleotide sequence: TGTGCCAGCAGTTACTCGAACAGCCAAGAGACCCAGTACTTC.

CDR3: CATSDQYRASYEQYF. For the CDR3, the DNA is TGTGCCACCAGCGACCAGTACAGGGCCTCCTACGAGCAGTACTTC. The V call is TRBV15, the J call TRBJ2-7; perhaps TRBD1 as D (6 bases). Germline values: CDR1 LNHNV, CDR2 YYDKDF (reference sequence). Trimming took 5 bases from V and 0 from J, leaving 14 bases between them. This CDR3 spans 15 amino acids.

The chain couples TRBV13 to TRBJ1-5, with D maybe TRBD1 (5 bases). The germline V and J ends were trimmed by 5 bases and 2 bases, with 13 bases remaining between them. Germline CDR1 and CDR2: PRHDT and FYEKMQ (reference sequence). This CDR3 comprises 15 residues. The DNA of the CDR3 is TGTGCCAGCAGCGCCAGCAGGGAGGGCAATCAGCCCCAGCATTTT. It translates to CASSASREGNQPQHF.

The chain links TRBV15 to TRBJ2-5, with D possibly TRBD2 on 6 matching bases. Trimming pared 3 bases from V and 0 bases from J, leaving 14 bases between. The CDR3 contains 16 residues. Germline values: CDR1 LNHNV, CDR2 YYDKDF (reference sequence). The chain's CDR3 is CATSRGRDSNQETQYF. The CDR3 bases are TGTGCCACCAGCAGGGGCCGGGACTCTAACCAAGAGACCCAGTACTTC.

As for this clonotype: A junction boundary mismatches the germline segment, possibly from a read error. The V gene is TRBV20-1, the J gene TRBJ1-4; D call uncertain. The CDR3 covers 13 residues. Germline V gene lookup returns CDR1 DFQATT and CDR2 SNEGSKA (reference sequence). The CDR3 nucleotides read TGCAGTGCGAGAGAGGACACTAATGAAAAACTGTTTTTT. As protein: CSAREDTNEKLFF.

This rearrangement joins TRBV20-1 to TRBJ1-1; 7 nucleotides agree with TRBD1. The J segment lost 4 bases and the V segment lost 3 bases, leaving 14 bases of the junction unmatched. Germline lookup yields CDR1 DFQATT and CDR2 SNEGSKA (reference sequence). This CDR3 comprises 16 residues. CDR3 loop: CSASPTDRDMATEAFF. Written as DNA, the CDR3 is TGCAGTGCTAGTCCAACCGACAGGGATATGGCCACTGAAGCTTTCTTT.

The chain carries TRBV18 and TRBJ2-5; TRBD1 matches 7 bases. V trimming: 3 bases; J trimming: 5 bases; junction bases outside the gene matches: 9. The CDR3 sequence is 15 residues long. The germline gives CDR1 KGHSH, CDR2 LQKENI. The CDR3 protein is CASSPFGTAVETQYF. In DNA form, the CDR3 reads TGTGCCAGCTCACCGTTCGGGACAGCCGTCGAGACCCAGTACTTC.

The chain carries TRBV5-4 and TRBJ2-2, with D tentatively TRBD1 or TRBD2 (6 bases each). Germline CDR1 reads SGHNT; CDR2 reads YYREEE (reference sequence). This CDR3 has 15 residues. The V gene lost 2 bases and the J gene lost 4 bases, with 12 bases spanning the gap. CDR3 protein: CASSFPGATTGELFF. For the CDR3, the DNA is TGTGCCAGCAGCTTCCCGGGGGCTACCACCGGGGAGCTGTTTTTT.

This chain links TRBV9 with TRBJ1-2; D remains ambiguous. The V and J ends lost 7 bases and 5 bases respectively, with 12 bases between them. In germline, CDR1 is SGDLS, CDR2 YYNGEE. The CDR3 is made up of 12 amino acids. This CDR3 is CASSLVGYGYTF. Written as DNA, the CDR3 is TGTGCCAGCTCTCTGGTCGGGTATGGCTACACCTTC.

This clonotype appeared once. The chain employs TRBV4-3 and TRBJ1-1; the D is unclear. Germline CDR1 is LGHNA and CDR2 is YSLEER. V shed 1 base and J shed 2 bases, with 8 bases lying between them. This CDR3 spans 14 amino acids. CDR3 sequence (DNA): TGCGCCAGCAGCCAAGCGGGAAGTAACACTGAAGCTTTCTTT. The encoded protein is CASSQAGSNTEAFF.

The rearrangement uses TRBV15 and TRBJ2-3; TRBD2 matches at 8 bases. The germline V gene encodes CDR1 LNHNV and CDR2 YYDKDF (reference sequence). The length of the CDR3 is 17 residues. V lost 0 bases to trimming and J lost 2 bases; unmatched junction nucleotides: 7. CDR3 bases: TGTGCCACCAGCAGAGAAGGTAGCGGGGCCCCCACAGATACGCAGTATTTT. Encoded protein: CATSREGSGAPTDTQYF.